A single sample gave rise to the 2 T cell receptor beta chains below, sequenced in a study of low-dose radiotherapy and immunotherapy resistance in tumors. Time point given: after trial treatment. As for treatment: LDRT plus nivolumab, ipilimumab, low-dose cyclophosphamide and aspirin (RACIN trial). TRAV and TRBV primers primed cDNA for both TCRalpha and TCRbeta. A constant-region primer paired with the V-primer adapter amplified TCRs over about 20 PCR cycles. TCRdb recomputed calls from the reads with MiXCR, one row per CDR3 protein. The sample has 95,000 to 100,000 distinct CDR3 sequences; less than 25% are singletons. Sequencing was performed on PBMCs, taken after low-dose radiotherapy plus immunotherapy. These receptors came from a male donor with prostate cancer.

As to this clonotype: The junction shows a germline mismatch at one end, possibly a read error. The chain combines TRBV6-1 with TRBJ1-2; D might be TRBD1 (6 bases). The CDR3 contains 13 residues. Germline assignment: CDR1 MNHNS and CDR2 SASEGT. CDR3 sequence: CASSADRTVPLAF. The CDR3 region has the DNA TGTGCCAGCAGTGCGGATAGGACAGTCCCTCTCGCCTTC.

This clonotype has a count of ten or more. V and J are TRBV29-1 and TRBJ2-4; D unclear. The length of the CDR3 is 14 residues. Germline V CDR1 and CDR2: SQVTM, ANQGSEA. Trimming removed 4 bases at V and 0 bases at J, with 10 bases between. The CDR3 DNA reads TGCAGCGTTGTAGAGATGCTAGCCAAAAACATTCAGTACTTC. Translating it yields CSVVEMLAKNIQYF.